This TCR beta chain appears in the sequencing data of a study of T-cell reconstitution after alpha-beta-depleted transplantation in children. The authors prepared the TCRbeta library with unique molecular identifiers. TCRdb redid the calling of the PCR reads with MiXCR, one entry per CDR3 protein. The sample comprises 550,000 to 600,000 distinct CDR3 sequences, about 23% of which are singletons, and 11% to 15% rests with the top ten. Study-level points and caveats: Several hundred expanded graft clones reportedly supplied alpha-beta T cells about two months after transplant. It was newly produced T cells that mostly accounted for T-cell counts and diversity one year after transplant.

Points on this clonotype: The antigen remains undetermined.

Germline assignment: CDR1 MNHNS and CDR2 SASEGT. V lost 6 bases, J lost 2 bases, and 8 bases lay in between. CDR3 length equals 13 residues. V and J are TRBV6-1 and TRBJ1-5; unclear D gene. The origin of this receptor is a boy younger than two who had a stem cell transplant for acute myeloid leukemia, so the T cells may come from the graft donor. This material consisted of PBMCs, mostly from graft donor cells, taken 360 days after TCRalphabeta/CD19-depleted stem cell transplant. The chain's CDR3 is CASRGIGNQPQHF. The CDR3 region has the DNA TGTGCCAGCAGAGGGATTGGCAATCAGCCCCAGCATTTT.